Below, 10 T cell receptor beta chains from the same sample are listed, as sequenced in a study of T-cell reconstitution after alpha-beta-depleted transplantation in children. Preparing the TCRbeta library involved the use of unique molecular identifiers. From the PCR reads, TCRdb called clonotypes with MiXCR, one entry per CDR3 protein. Among approximately 390,000 distinct CDR3 sequences listed, roughly 11% were seen once. The material sequenced was PBMCs from the stem cell graft donor, taken from the stem cell graft. The receptors here all came from a human donor who donated a stem cell graft to a child with acute myeloid leukemia.

This clonotype was recorded many times. This chain joins TRBV11-3 and TRBJ2-3; tentative D call: TRBD1 (5 bases). Trimming took 5 bases from V and 5 from J, leaving 14 bases between them. This CDR3 is 14 amino acids long. In germline, CDR1 is SGHNT, CDR2 YENEEA. Here the CDR3 DNA reads TGTGCCAGCAGCCACGACAGTATGAGAGATACGCAGTATTTT. Its translation: CASSHDSMRDTQYF.

The DNA for the CDR3 is TGCGCCAGCAGCCAACGGATCCAAGAGACCCAGTACTTC. It specifies CASSQRIQETQYF. This chain links TRBV4-3 with TRBJ2-5; the D is unclear. Trimming removed 2 bases at V and 1 base at J, with 5 bases between. Germline assignment: CDR1 LGHNA and CDR2 YSLEER. The CDR3 loop spans 13 amino acids.

The genes are TRBV5-8 and TRBJ2-7, with 14 positions matching TRBD2. Per germline, CDR1 SGHTS and CDR2 YDEGEE. V lost 5 bases and J lost 1; bases outside the gene matches: 8. The CDR3 is made up of 17 amino acids. For the CDR3, the DNA is TGTGCCAGCAGGACCCGGACTAGCGGGAGGAGGTCCTACGAGCAGTACTTC. Translated: CASRTRTSGRRSYEQYF.

This clonotype appeared many times. The chain couples TRBV29-1 to TRBJ2-1; D not certain. The CDR3 is made up of 12 amino acids. V was shortened by 3 bases and J by 5 bases, with 8 bases between the two germline ends. Germline V CDR1 and CDR2: SQVTM, ANQGSEA. The CDR3 loop is CSVDKRNNEQFF. The CDR3 coding sequence is TGCAGCGTTGATAAAAGAAACAATGAGCAGTTCTTC.

This clonotype has only a few counts. V gene TRBV6-2 or TRBV6-3 combines with J gene TRBJ2-7; 8 bases are a match to TRBD1. V lost 6 bases and J lost 5; bases outside the gene matches: 12. The CDR3 is made up of 15 amino acids. Looked up from germline, CDR1 is MNHEY and CDR2 is SVGEGT. In DNA form, the CDR3 reads TGTGCCAGCAGCCCCGGACAGGGAAACTTCCACGAGCAGTACGTC. Protein: CASSPGQGNFHEQYV.

At least ten counts were recorded for this clonotype. The V call is TRBV12-3 or TRBV12-4, the J call TRBJ2-1; possibly TRBD2 for D (6 bases). CDR3 size: 13 residues. The V end was cut by 5 bases, the J end by 8 bases, with 13 bases between. The CDR3, as DNA: TGTGCCAGCAGTGCCGACCGGAGGGATGAGCAGTTCTTC. Its protein is CASSADRRDEQFF.

V is TRBV3-1 and J is TRBJ1-4, with 7 bases fitting TRBD1. Germline values: CDR1 LGHDT, CDR2 YNNKEL (reference sequence). This CDR3 contains 15 residues. V lost 8 bases and J lost 4; bases outside the gene matches: 10. As DNA, the CDR3 is TGTGCCAGCGGACCGGGACAGCCTTTTAATGAAAAACTGTTTTTT. Protein: CASGPGQPFNEKLFF.

Many counts were recorded for this clonotype. DNA of the CDR3: TGCGCCAGCAGCTTGGGACTAGCGGGTCCCACAGATACGCAGTATTTT. Its protein is CASSLGLAGPTDTQYF. The rearrangement uses TRBV5-1 and TRBJ2-3; 10 positions agree with TRBD2. Germline CDR1 reads SGHRS; CDR2 reads YFSETQ. V was pared by 0 bases and J by 2 bases, with 3 bases of the junction left unmatched. The CDR3 extends over 16 amino acids.

This clonotype came up a few times. The gene calls are TRBV7-2 and TRBJ1-1, with a weak D call TRBD1 (5 bases). The CDR3 consists of 13 residues. V was clipped by 1 base and J by 6 bases, with 9 bases between them. Germline assignment: CDR1 SGHTA and CDR2 FQGNSA. The CDR3 DNA follows: TGTGCCAGCAGCTTAGGTGGACATCCTGAAGCTTTCTTT. This sequence encodes CASSLGGHPEAFF.

The count of this clonotype is one. The J gene is TRBJ2-5, the V gene TRBV29-1; the D gene is possibly TRBD1 (5 bases). Germline loops: CDR1 SQVTM, CDR2 ANQGSEA. CDR3 length: 14 residues. With 5 bases removed from V and 5 bases from J, the gap between germline ends came to 18 bases. DNA for the CDR3: TGCAGCGTTCCCGTCAGGGCGCGTTTGGAGACCCAGTACTTC. Translated: CSVPVRARLETQYF.